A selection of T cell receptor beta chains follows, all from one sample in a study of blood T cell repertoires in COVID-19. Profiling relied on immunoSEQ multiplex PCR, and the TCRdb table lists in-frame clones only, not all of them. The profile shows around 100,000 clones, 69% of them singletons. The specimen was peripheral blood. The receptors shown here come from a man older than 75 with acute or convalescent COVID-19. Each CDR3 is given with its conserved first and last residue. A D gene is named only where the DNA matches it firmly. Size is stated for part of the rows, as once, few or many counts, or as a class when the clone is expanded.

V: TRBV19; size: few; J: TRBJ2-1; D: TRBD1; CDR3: CASSSPGQGKFEQFF; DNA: TGTGCCAGTAGTAGCCCGGGACAGGGTAAATTTGAGCAGTTCTTC
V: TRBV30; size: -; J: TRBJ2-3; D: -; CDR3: CALQGGAGYTDTQYF; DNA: TGTGCCTTACAAGGGGGAGCGGGATACACAGATACGCAGTATTTT
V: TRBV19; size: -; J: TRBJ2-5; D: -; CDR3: CASSRARGGETQYF; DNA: TGTGCCAGTAGCCGGGCTCGGGGAGGAGAGACCCAGTACTTC
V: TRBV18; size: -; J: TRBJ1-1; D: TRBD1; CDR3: CASQGVTNTEAFF; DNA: TGTGCCAGCCAGGGGGTCACGAACACTGAAGCTTTCTTT
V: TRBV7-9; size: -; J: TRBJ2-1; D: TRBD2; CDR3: CASSPSGNPNEQFF; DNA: TGTGCCAGCAGCCCTAGCGGGAACCCTAATGAGCAGTTCTTC
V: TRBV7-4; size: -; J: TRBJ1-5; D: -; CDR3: CASSLRIGGCVSNQPQHF; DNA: TGTGCCAGCAGCTTAAGAATCGGGGGATGTGTGAGCAATCAGCCCCAGCATTTT
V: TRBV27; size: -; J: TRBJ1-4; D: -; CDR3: CASSLKPRVNEKLFF; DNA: TGTGCCAGCAGTTTAAAACCCAGGGTCAATGAAAAACTGTTTTTT
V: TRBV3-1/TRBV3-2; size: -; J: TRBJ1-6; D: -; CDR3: CASSLSTGLGSPLHF; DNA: TGTGCCAGCAGTCTATCCACAGGGCTGGGTTCACCCCTCCACTTT
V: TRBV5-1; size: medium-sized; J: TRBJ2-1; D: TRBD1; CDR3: CASRGSETGDEQFF; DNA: TGCGCCAGCCGCGGATCCGAGACAGGGGATGAGCAGTTCTTC
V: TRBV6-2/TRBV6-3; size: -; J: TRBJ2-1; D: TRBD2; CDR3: CASSFLRGLAQGNEQFF; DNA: TGTGCCAGCAGTTTCCTAAGGGGACTAGCACAGGGCAATGAGCAGTTCTTC
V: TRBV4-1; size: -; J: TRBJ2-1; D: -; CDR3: CASSQEDWTRTNEQFF; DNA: TGCGCCAGCAGCCAAGAAGATTGGACACGGACCAATGAGCAGTTCTTC
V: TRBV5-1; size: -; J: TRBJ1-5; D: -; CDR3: CASSQTSSTDNQPQHF; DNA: TGCGCCAGCAGCCAGACTTCCTCGACGGACAATCAGCCCCAGCATTTT
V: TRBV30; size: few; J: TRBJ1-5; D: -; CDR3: CAWSERAQPQHF; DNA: TGTGCCTGGAGTGAGAGAGCTCAGCCCCAGCATTTT
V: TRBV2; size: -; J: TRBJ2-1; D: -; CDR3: CASSAGVDEQFF; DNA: TGTGCCAGCAGTGCGGGGGTCGATGAGCAGTTCTTC
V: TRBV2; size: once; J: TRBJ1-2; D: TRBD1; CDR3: CASSEIPQGANYGYTF; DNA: TGTGCCAGCAGTGAAATCCCACAGGGGGCTAACTATGGCTACACCTTC
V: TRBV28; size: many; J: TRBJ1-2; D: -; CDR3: CASSLVQGGGYTF; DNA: TGTGCCAGCAGTTTAGTCCAGGGTGGAGGCTACACCTTC
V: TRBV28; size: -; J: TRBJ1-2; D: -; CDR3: CASNLANYGYTF; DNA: TGTGCCAGCAACCTAGCGAACTATGGCTACACCTTC
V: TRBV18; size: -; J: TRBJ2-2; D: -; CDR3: CASSRERELFF; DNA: TGTGCCAGCTCACGTGAGCGGGAGCTGTTTTTT
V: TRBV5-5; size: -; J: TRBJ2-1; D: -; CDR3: CASSEAGLSKGQFF; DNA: TGTGCCAGCAGCGAAGCGGGCCTTTCCAAGGGGCAGTTCTTC
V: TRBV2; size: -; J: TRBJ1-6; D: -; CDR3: CASRPEPPYNSPLHF; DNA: TGTGCCAGCAGGCCCGAGCCCCCTTATAATTCACCCCTCCACTTT
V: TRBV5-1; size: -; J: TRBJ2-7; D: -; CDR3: CASSLAGAPSYEQYF; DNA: TGCGCCAGCAGCTTGGCAGGGGCCCCTTCCTACGAGCAGTACTTC
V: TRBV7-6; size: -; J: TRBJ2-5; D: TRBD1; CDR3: CASSPAHRGGETQYF; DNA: TGTGCCAGCAGCCCCGCTCACAGGGGCGGGGAGACCCAGTACTTC